Below are 28 T cell receptor beta chains sequenced from a single sample in a study of T cells in Graves' hyperthyroidism and ophthalmopathy. Template material for amplifying TCR beta CDR3 regions consisted of RNA transcripts. The TCR CDR3 was amplified in a first-round RT-PCR using the HTBI primer set. From the multiplex PCR reads, TCRdb called clonotypes with MiXCR, one entry per CDR3 protein. The table shows under 250,000 distinct CDR3 sequences, with 15% to 20% occurring only once. What was sequenced was blood. These receptors were obtained from a man aged 50 to 60 with Graves' hyperthyroidism.

Worth noting for this clonotype: Given a much more abundant clone one base away, this may be a read error. This rearrangement joins TRBV24-1 to TRBJ2-5; TRBD2 matches 7 bases. The DNA matches TRBJ2-1 better at its end, which makes the J call doubtful. The CDR3 sequence is 15 residues long. Germline lookup yields CDR1 KGHDR and CDR2 SFDVKD. CDR3 protein: CATSDPRTSAETQFF. CDR3 DNA sequence: TGTGCCACCAGTGATCCCCGGACTAGTGCGGAGACCCAGTTCTTC.

This clonotype was seen ten or more times. The CDR3 spells CSARGGELAGAPYNEQFF. In nucleotides, the CDR3 is TGCAGTGCTAGAGGGGGGGAACTAGCGGGAGCACCCTACAATGAGCAGTTCTTC. This chain joins TRBV20-1 and TRBJ2-1; 11 nucleotides agree with TRBD2. This CDR3 comprises 18 residues. V lost 1 base, J lost 2 bases, and 10 bases stayed unmatched. Germline V CDR1 and CDR2: DFQATT, SNEGSKA (reference sequence).

This clonotype has only a few counts. The CDR3, as DNA: TGTGCCAGCAGCTTAAATCATGAGAGGCTTCAGTACTTC. It yields the protein CASSLNHERLQYF. The rearrangement joins TRBV7-3 to TRBJ2-4; no reliable D call. In germline, CDR1 is SGHTA, CDR2 FQGTGA. The V gene lost 1 base and the J gene lost 11 bases, with 12 bases spanning the gap. The CDR3 is 13 residues long.

This clonotype was recorded many times. This chain connects TRBV28 to TRBJ1-2; D might be TRBD1 (5 bases). Trimming left V 4 bases short and J 5 bases short, with 5 bases between. This CDR3 is built from 11 residues. Germline V gene lookup returns CDR1 MDHEN and CDR2 SYDVKM. The DNA for the CDR3 is TGTGCCAGCAGTTGGGGGTATGGCTACACCTTC. Its translation is CASSWGYGYTF.

This clonotype has a count of ten or more. This chain links TRBV28 with TRBJ1-2, with a possible D match to TRBD1 (5 bases). With 2 bases removed from V and 5 bases from J, the gap between germline ends came to 9 bases. Germline values: CDR1 MDHEN, CDR2 SYDVKM. The CDR3 consists of 13 residues. The CDR3 sequence: CASSLGGEYGYTF. CDR3 coding DNA: TGTGCCAGCAGTTTAGGGGGGGAATATGGCTACACCTTC.

The J gene is TRBJ2-7, the V gene TRBV7-9; 7 bases are shared with TRBD1. This CDR3 has 14 residues. Germline V gene sequence: CDR1 SEHNR, CDR2 FQNEAQ (reference sequence). V shed 4 bases, J shed 4 bases, and the junction held 7 bases outside the gene matches. The DNA of the CDR3 is TGTGCCAGCAGCTCCTGGGACAGTCTATACGAGCAGTACTTC. Its protein is CASSSWDSLYEQYF.

The gene calls are TRBV19 and TRBJ2-2; TRBD2 is a possible D gene (6 bases). Germline V gene data show CDR1 as LNHDA and CDR2 as SQIVND (reference sequence). The CDR3 runs 15 residues. V was pared by 8 bases and J by 1 base, with 14 bases between. The CDR3 region is CASPKTGGNTGELFF. The CDR3 bases are TGTGCCAGTCCTAAAACCGGGGGGAACACCGGGGAGCTGTTTTTT. The variable domain in full, with the rest retrieved from reference TRBV19 and TRBJ2-2, is DGGITQSPKYLFRKEGQNVTLSCEQNLNHDAMYWYRQDPGQGLRLIYYSQIVNDFQKGDIAEGYSVSREKKESFPLTVTSAQKNPTAFYLCASPKTGGNTGELFFGEGSRLTVL.

V gene TRBV4-2 combines with J gene TRBJ1-4; no definite D call. Germline V lookup: CDR1 LGHNA, CDR2 YNFKEQ. This CDR3 region has 15 residues. V was shortened by 4 bases and J by 7 bases, with 16 bases between the two germline ends. Here the CDR3 DNA reads TGTGCCAGCAGCCCTACCCAGAGGGAAGTTGAAAAACTGTTTTTT. This gives the protein CASSPTQREVEKLFF.

In its sample, this clonotype was seen many times. The rearrangement uses TRBV9 and TRBJ2-2; TRBD2 might be the D (5 bases). This CDR3 is 12 amino acids long. Trimming left V 5 bases short and J 5 bases short, with 7 bases between. Germline V CDR1 and CDR2: SGDLS, YYNGEE. Here the CDR3 DNA reads TGTGCCAGCAGGGAGGATACCGGGGAGCTGTTTTTT. Amino acid sequence: CASREDTGELFF.

V is TRBV29-1 and J is TRBJ2-7; 8 bases are a match to TRBD1. V lost 4 bases to trimming and J lost 6 bases; unmatched junction nucleotides: 11. This CDR3 is 14 amino acids long. Looked up from germline, CDR1 is SQVTM and CDR2 is ANQGSEA. In DNA, the CDR3 is TGCAGCGTTGTAACCGGGACAGGCAATTTCGAGCAGTACTTC. It translates to CSVVTGTGNFEQYF.

In this sample, this clonotype turned up a few times. The rearrangement uses TRBV12-3 or TRBV12-4 and TRBJ1-2; no clear D. The CDR3 has 13 amino acids. Trimming pared 10 bases from V and 0 bases from J, leaving 12 bases between. CDR3: CATVGRPNYGYTF. CDR3 coding DNA: TGTGCCACCGTGGGGAGACCTAACTATGGCTACACCTTC.

This clonotype was picked up many times. The V gene is TRBV6-1, the J gene TRBJ1-6; D uncertain. Germline CDR1 reads MNHNS; CDR2 reads SASEGT. V was pared by 6 bases and J by 5 bases, with 11 bases between. The CDR3 totals 14 residues. The CDR3 DNA reads as TGTGCCAGCAGCTCCCGGGCGGATAATTCACCCCTCCACTTT. As protein: CASSSRADNSPLHF.

The rearrangement joins TRBV5-1 to TRBJ1-6, with TRBD1 as a possible D gene (5 bases). Germline CDR1 and CDR2: SGHRS and YFSETQ. V gave up 0 bases and J gave up 7 bases, with 11 bases separating them. This CDR3 is 15 amino acids long. CDR3 nucleotide sequence: TGCGCCAGCAGCTTGGCGGGACCGAACAATTCACCCCTCCACTTT. As protein: CASSLAGPNNSPLHF.

This clonotype was counted ten times or more. This sequence joins TRBV6-1 and TRBJ2-3, with 8 bases matching TRBD1. The CDR3 extends over 17 amino acids. The J segment lost 2 bases and the V segment lost 10 bases, leaving 17 bases of the junction unmatched. The germline V gene has CDR1 MNHNS and CDR2 SASEGT. CDR3 DNA: TGTGCCACCTCAACGAGGGCAGGGGGCTTAATCACAGATACGCAGTATTTT. This encodes CATSTRAGGLITDTQYF.

This clonotype was recorded at least ten times. J is TRBJ1-2 and V is TRBV5-8, with D maybe TRBD1 (6 bases). Trimming removed 2 bases at V and 8 bases at J, with 13 bases between. This CDR3 spans 13 amino acids. Germline V gives CDR1 SGHTS, CDR2 YDEGEE. This chain's CDR3 is CASSFKGGRGYTF. CDR3 DNA: TGTGCCAGCAGCTTTAAAGGGGGTAGAGGCTACACCTTC.

In its sample, this clonotype was seen many times. The chain carries TRBV5-1 and TRBJ1-3; D is undetermined. The V end was cut by 5 bases, the J end by 0 bases, with 9 bases between. CDR1 is SGHRS, CDR2 YFSETQ, per germline. The CDR3 consists of 14 residues. The CDR3, as DNA: TGCGCCAGCAGGGACTCAAGCTCTGGAAACACCATATATTTT. Protein sequence: CASRDSSSGNTIYF.

The rearrangement uses TRBV20-1 and TRBJ1-5; weak D call: TRBD1 (5 bases). The germline gives CDR1 DFQATT, CDR2 SNEGSKA (reference sequence). The V gene lost 6 bases and the J gene lost 6 bases, with 18 bases spanning the gap. This CDR3 has 14 amino acids. DNA for the CDR3: TGCAGTGCGCGGTGGGCGGGGGTTTTTCAGCCCCAGCATTTT. Amino acids: CSARWAGVFQPQHF.

The chain joins TRBV7-2 to TRBJ2-3; D possibly corresponds to TRBD2 (5 bases). The ends were cut back, 4 bases at V and 7 bases at J, with 9 bases in the middle. In germline, CDR1 is SGHTA, CDR2 FQGNSA. The CDR3 is 12 residues long. CDR3 residues: CASSSLAYTQYF. In DNA, the CDR3 is TGTGCCAGCAGCTCCCTAGCATATACGCAGTATTTT.

As concerns this clonotype: This could be a read error, since a much larger clone is one nucleotide away. This chain links TRBV6-1 with TRBJ1-1; the D is unclear. Germline V gene data show CDR1 as MNHNS and CDR2 as SASEGT. CDR3 size: 12 residues. Trimming shortened V by 6 bases and J by 7 bases, and 12 bases separated the two germline ends. CDR3 loop: CASRQRTLEAFF. CDR3 bases: TGTGCCAGCAGACAGAGGACTCTTGAAGCTTTCTTT.

This clonotype was picked up many times. The chain employs TRBV12-3 or TRBV12-4 and TRBJ1-1; possible D gene TRBD1, 6 bases. Trimming left V 4 bases short and J 1 base short, with 22 bases between. CDR3 length: 18 residues. In DNA, the CDR3 is TGTGCCAGCAGTTCTCACTACGACCGTACAGGGCGGAACACTGAAGCTTTCTTT. Its protein is CASSSHYDRTGRNTEAFF.

This clonotype came up a few times. The V call is TRBV30, the J call TRBJ1-6; D gene unclear. The V gene lost 2 bases and the J gene lost 8 bases, with 7 bases spanning the gap. Germline V gene data show CDR1 as GTSNPN and CDR2 as SVGIG (reference sequence). The CDR3 sequence is 12 residues long. The CDR3 DNA is TGTGCCTGGAGTCCCCTCGATTCACCCCTCCACTTT. Its translation is CAWSPLDSPLHF.

The V gene is TRBV5-1, the J gene TRBJ2-5, with 7 bases fitting TRBD2. Trimming removed 4 bases from V and 5 bases from J; junction bases left unmatched: 17. CDR1 SGHRS and CDR2 YFSETQ come from the germline V gene. This CDR3 has 17 amino acids. The CDR3 loop reads CASSRGGPSGNGETQYF. In DNA form, the CDR3 reads TGCGCCAGCAGCCGGGGAGGGCCCAGCGGGAATGGGGAGACCCAGTACTTC.

This clonotype was picked up many times. V gene TRBV30 combines with J gene TRBJ1-1; D remains unclear. Germline loops: CDR1 GTSNPN, CDR2 SVGIG (reference sequence). The length of the CDR3 is 12 residues. Trimming left V 1 base short and J 13 bases short, with 16 bases between. CDR3 DNA sequence: TGTGCCTGGAGTGGTGGTGGGTTAGTTGTTTTCTTT. Its protein is CAWSGGGLVVFF.

The V gene is TRBV20-1, the J gene TRBJ1-6; D possibly corresponds to TRBD1 (5 bases). CDR1 DFQATT and CDR2 SNEGSKA come from the germline V gene (reference sequence). Between the trimmed V and J ends, which lost 6 bases and 6 bases, there was a span of 12 bases. CDR3 length: 13 amino acids. CDR3 loop: CSAGDRPNSPLHF. CDR3 DNA sequence: TGCAGTGCCGGGGACCGACCTAATTCACCCCTCCACTTT.

Many counts were recorded for this clonotype. V is TRBV2 and J is TRBJ1-1, with D hard to call. CDR3 length: 13 residues. Germline V lookup: CDR1 SNHLY, CDR2 FYNNEI. Trimming cost V 4 bases and J 8 bases, with 14 bases left between them. The CDR3 coding sequence is TGTGCCAGCAGTGGGCGGTCCTCCAGGGAAGCTTTCTTT. Encoded protein: CASSGRSSREAFF.

V usage is TRBV5-1 and J usage is TRBJ2-3, with 10 bases identical to TRBD2. Germline trimming cut 4 bases from V and 1 base from J; bases unmatched to any gene: 9. This CDR3 has 17 amino acids. Germline values: CDR1 SGHRS, CDR2 YFSETQ. This CDR3 reads CASSTTILAGRTDTQYF. The DNA for the CDR3 is TGCGCCAGCAGCACGACCATACTAGCGGGACGCACAGATACGCAGTATTTT.

This clonotype was detected ten times or more. The chain couples TRBV28 to TRBJ2-7; TRBD2 matches 9 bases. V was pared by 5 bases and J by 4 bases, with 9 bases of the junction left unmatched. The germline V gene encodes CDR1 MDHEN and CDR2 SYDVKM. CDR3 length: 15 amino acids. DNA of the CDR3: TGTGCCAGCAGTGAACCGACTAGCGGCAAATACGAGCAGTACTTC. Its protein is CASSEPTSGKYEQYF.

J is TRBJ1-1 and V is TRBV30; the match to TRBD1 covers 8 bases. This CDR3 has 15 residues. Germline loops: CDR1 GTSNPN, CDR2 SVGIG (reference sequence). Trimming removed 8 bases from V and 2 bases from J; junction bases left unmatched: 13. The CDR3 bases are TGTGCCAGACACAGGGGGTTAGGGGAAAACACTGAAGCTTTCTTT. This gives the protein CARHRGLGENTEAFF.